These 27 T cell receptor beta chains were all obtained from the same sample, sequenced in a study of OX40 agonist ivuxolimab in advanced cancers. The repertoire was sequenced with immunoSEQ multiplex PCR; TCRdb's copy has only in-frame clones and lacks some. The data hold some 70,000 clones, with approximately 86% observed a single time. The specimen was CD4+ or CD8+ T cells sorted from blood, collected in a trial of the OX40 agonist ivuxolimab. All receptors come from an adult with an advanced solid tumor such as melanoma, head and neck, liver or kidney cancer.

The genes are TRBV21-1 and TRBJ1-1. TRBV21-1 is termed a pseudogene. This CDR3 is built from 16 residues. The CDR3 spells CASSKGDEVTNTEAFF. CDR3 coding DNA: TGTGCCAGCAGCAAAGGGGACGAGGTCACGAACACTGAAGCTTTCTTT.

This chain connects TRBV27 to TRBJ2-1; 9 bases are a match to TRBD2. The CDR3 consists of 16 residues. After removal of 3 bases from V and 4 bases from J, the junction contained 7 bases not matched to a gene. Looked up from germline, CDR1 is MNHEY and CDR2 is SMNVEV (reference sequence). The CDR3 sequence: CASSFLLAGKYNEQFF. As DNA, the CDR3 is TGTGCCAGCAGTTTCCTTCTAGCGGGGAAATACAATGAGCAGTTCTTC.

The gene calls are TRBV28 and TRBJ1-4, with D maybe TRBD1 (5 bases). The V end lost 4 bases, the J end lost 4 bases, and 13 bases lay between the germline ends. The CDR3 runs to 15 residues. CDR1 is MDHEN and CDR2 is SYDVKM in the germline V gene. The CDR3 nucleotides read TGTGCCAGCAGTTCCCCGGGACTGATTAATGAAAAACTGTTTTTT. Amino acid sequence: CASSSPGLINEKLFF.

This clone showed up just once. The junction departs from germline at one end; a sequencing error may be responsible. The V and J genes are TRBV7-7 and TRBJ2-1; 7 bases map to TRBD2. The CDR3 runs 12 residues. Germline V lookup: CDR1 SSHAT, CDR2 FNYEAQ (reference sequence). The CDR3 protein is CASSSGEGEQFF. The CDR3 DNA reads as TGTGCTAGCAGCTCGGGGGAGGGTGAGCAGTTCTTC. The full variable domain, with the rest looked up from reference TRBV7-7 and TRBJ2-1, is GAGVSQSPRYKVTKRGQDVTLRCDPISSHATLYWYQQALGQGPEFLTYFNYEAQPDKSGLPSDRFSAERPEGSISTLTIQRTEQRDSAMYRCASSSGEGEQFFGPGTRLTVL.

This rearrangement joins TRBV5-4 to TRBJ1-2; the D is unclear. CDR1 is SGHNT, CDR2 YYREEE, per germline (reference sequence). The CDR3 runs 15 residues. V shed 0 bases and J shed 4 bases, with 13 bases lying between them. The CDR3 nucleotides read TGTGCCAGCAGCTTGGTATCCCGGGGTATCTATGGCTACACCTTC. It specifies CASSLVSRGIYGYTF.

This chain connects TRBV10-3 to TRBJ2-3; 13 positions match TRBD2. The CDR3 extends over 15 amino acids. Germline V gene data show CDR1 as ENHRY and CDR2 as SYGVKD. V was pared by 6 bases and J by 6 bases, with 6 bases of the junction left unmatched. DNA for the CDR3: TGTGCCATCAGCGGGACTAGCGGGGCCCTCGATACGCAGTATTTT. Translated: CAISGTSGALDTQYF.

This clone was picked up one time. The chain employs TRBV15 and TRBJ2-7; no definite D call. The germline CDR1 and CDR2 sequences are LNHNV and YYDKDF (reference sequence). Trimming stripped 1 base from V and 5 bases from J, with 9 bases between. This CDR3 is 13 amino acids long. The CDR3 is CATSRGWADEQYF. DNA for the CDR3: TGTGCCACCAGCAGAGGGTGGGCAGACGAGCAGTACTTC.

There are a few counts of this clone. V and J are TRBV2 and TRBJ2-3; 7 positions match TRBD1. The V gene's germline CDR1 is SNHLY and CDR2 FYNNEI. The CDR3 spans 14 residues. J lost 6 bases, V lost 6 bases, and 9 bases had no gene match. CDR3: CASRSAGGLDTQYF. The CDR3 bases are TGTGCCAGCAGATCGGCAGGGGGTCTCGATACGCAGTATTTT.

This clone was seen only a few times. This chain uses TRBV7-9 with TRBJ2-3; D uncertain. Per germline, CDR1 SEHNR and CDR2 FQNEAQ (reference sequence). The CDR3 length is 15 residues. V dropped 0 bases and J dropped 0 bases, with 7 bases sitting between them. The CDR3 DNA reads TGTGCCAGCAGCTTAGCAGGGTCTAGCACAGATACGCAGTATTTT. This codes for CASSLAGSSTDTQYF.

The rearrangement links TRBV5-6 to TRBJ2-2, with 7 bases that match TRBD2. The CDR3 is made up of 16 amino acids. Germline CDR1 reads SGHDT; CDR2 reads YYEEEE. V gave up 2 bases and J gave up 4 bases; unmatched junction bases: 8. This CDR3 is CASSLTWSGATGELFF. The CDR3 DNA is TGTGCCAGCAGCTTAACCTGGAGCGGGGCCACCGGGGAGCTGTTTTTT.

This clone was detected once. The J gene is TRBJ2-1, the V gene TRBV19; 13 bases fit TRBD2. The V and J ends lost 4 bases and 3 bases, in that order; junction bases with no gene match: 3. CDR1 and CDR2 from the germline V gene are LNHDA and SQIVND (reference sequence). CDR3 size: 16 residues. CDR3 nucleotides: TGTGCCAGTAGTAGGGGACTAGCGGGAAACTACAATGAGCAGTTCTTC. Protein: CASSRGLAGNYNEQFF.

This chain connects TRBV6-6 to TRBJ2-5, with 11 bases identical to TRBD1. The CDR3 spans 14 residues. V dropped 6 bases and J dropped 11; count of bases not matched to a gene: 11. Germline CDR1 is MNHNY and CDR2 is SVGAGI (reference sequence). CDR3 sequence (DNA): TGTGCCAGCAGACCCGGACAGGGGGCTAGGGAGCAGTACTTC. It codes for CASRPGQGAREQYF.

Only one count was recorded for this clone. The rearrangement links TRBV7-9 to TRBJ1-5, with no clear D. Germline lookup yields CDR1 SEHNR and CDR2 FQNEAQ (reference sequence). Trimming left V 0 bases short and J 7 bases short, with 4 bases between. The CDR3 loop spans 12 amino acids. The CDR3, as DNA: TGTGCCAGCAGCTTAGCTCAGCAGCCCCAGCATTTT. Amino acids: CASSLAQQPQHF.

This chain links TRBV13 with TRBJ1-1; tentatively, D is TRBD1 (5 bases). V was cut by 5 bases and J by 5 bases, with 9 bases left in between. Germline lookup yields CDR1 PRHDT and CDR2 FYEKMQ (reference sequence). This CDR3 spans 12 amino acids. The CDR3 region is CASSLQGTEAFF. Here the CDR3 DNA reads TGTGCCAGCAGCCTTCAGGGTACTGAAGCTTTCTTT.

The chain combines TRBV6-6 with TRBJ2-7; 7 bases fit TRBD2. Germline V lookup: CDR1 MNHNY, CDR2 SVGAGI (reference sequence). V was pared by 6 bases and J by 3 bases, with 11 bases of the junction left unmatched. The CDR3 runs to 15 residues. CDR3 in amino acids: CASRRSGTGGYEQYF. The CDR3, as DNA: TGTGCCAGCAGGCGCTCCGGGACGGGGGGCTACGAGCAGTACTTC.

This clone came up once. V is TRBV5-1 and J is TRBJ1-5; D gene ambiguous. Trimming removed 4 bases at V and 4 bases at J, with 12 bases between. The germline V gene encodes CDR1 SGHRS and CDR2 YFSETQ. The length of the CDR3 is 14 residues. The CDR3 DNA reads as TGCGCCAGCAGCACGGTGCCGGGGAATCAGCCCCAGCATTTT. This gives the protein CASSTVPGNQPQHF.

In its sample, this clone was seen once. The CDR3 spells CASSSLDRAGELFF. Written as DNA, the CDR3 is TGTGCCAGCAGCTCCCTAGACAGGGCTGGGGAGCTGTTTTTT. The V call is TRBV11-2, the J call TRBJ2-2; 7 bases match TRBD1. The CDR3 spans 14 residues. Germline CDR1 reads SGHAT; CDR2 reads FQNNGV. After removal of 4 bases from V and 8 bases from J, the junction contained 7 bases not matched to a gene.

This chain uses TRBV7-3 with TRBJ1-2; maybe TRBD1 (6 bases). This CDR3 region has 15 residues. Trimming removed 6 bases at V and 13 bases at J, with 27 bases between. Germline V gene data show CDR1 as SGHTA and CDR2 as FQGTGA. CDR3 sequence reads: CASSWTSGPRQDLTF. The CDR3 nucleotides read TGTGCCAGCAGTTGGACATCTGGCCCCCGACAGGATCTCACCTTC. Full variable domain (remainder filled in from reference TRBV7-3 and TRBJ1-2): GAGVSQTPSNKVTEKGKYVELRCDPISGHTALYWYRQSLGQGPEFLIYFQGTGAADDSGLPNDRFFAVRPEGSVSTLKIQRTERGDSAVYLCASSWTSGPRQDLTFGSGTRLTVV.

The genes are TRBV5-1 and TRBJ1-2; TRBD1 is a possible D gene (5 bases). Germline V gives CDR1 SGHRS, CDR2 YFSETQ. Deletions cut 3 bases from V and 8 bases from J, with 17 bases between. This CDR3 has 14 amino acids. CDR3 sequence: CASSSDGTGGGYTF. The CDR3 DNA reads TGCGCCAGCAGCTCCGACGGCACAGGAGGAGGCTACACCTTC.

The chain joins TRBV30 to TRBJ2-2, with D possibly being TRBD1 or TRBD2 (6 bases each). This CDR3 comprises 14 residues. The V gene lost 1 base and the J gene lost 6 bases, with 12 bases spanning the gap. Germline V gene lookup returns CDR1 GTSNPN and CDR2 SVGIG (reference sequence). The CDR3 DNA reads as TGTGCCTGGAGTGCGGTTAGGGGGGCCGGGGAGCTGTTTTTT. It yields the protein CAWSAVRGAGELFF. Supplemented by reference TRBV30 and TRBJ2-2, the full variable domain reads SQTIHQWPATLVQPVGSPLSLECTVEGTSNPNLYWYRQAAGRGLQLLFYSVGIGQISSEVPQNLSASRPQDRQFILSSKKLLLSDSGFYLCAWSAVRGAGELFFGEGSRLTVL.

This sequence joins TRBV7-2 and TRBJ1-2; D possibly corresponds to TRBD1 (5 bases). V was pared by 2 bases and J by 6 bases, with 10 bases between. Germline CDR1 reads SGHTA; CDR2 reads FQGNSA. The CDR3 sequence is 13 residues long. This chain's CDR3 is CASSLQGRDGYTF. CDR3 sequence (DNA): TGTGCCAGCAGCTTACAAGGCAGGGATGGCTACACCTTC.

J is TRBJ1-3 and V is TRBV2, with 11 bases fitting TRBD1. Germline V lookup: CDR1 SNHLY, CDR2 FYNNEI. V shed 8 bases and J 8 bases; nucleotides not matched to a gene: 5. This CDR3 contains 13 residues. CDR3 residues: CASRGQGADTIYF. In nucleotides, the CDR3 is TGTGCCAGCCGCGGACAGGGGGCGGACACCATATATTTT.

J is TRBJ2-3 and V is TRBV6-1; the D is unclear. The CDR3 extends over 15 amino acids. V was cut by 1 base and J by 0 bases, with 8 bases left in between. The V gene's germline CDR1 is MNHNS and CDR2 SASEGT. CDR3 coding DNA: TGTGCCAGCAGTGAAGGTATCACTAGCACAGATACGCAGTATTTT. Translating it yields CASSEGITSTDTQYF.

The chain is built from TRBV6-1 and TRBJ2-7, with 9 positions matching TRBD2. The CDR3 is 14 residues long. The V gene's germline CDR1 is MNHNS and CDR2 SASEGT. The V and J ends lost 5 bases and 3 bases, in that order; junction bases with no gene match: 5. CDR3 loop: CASSLAGTIYEQYF. CDR3 coding DNA: TGTGCCAGCAGTCTAGCGGGGACTATCTACGAGCAGTACTTC.

V gene TRBV2 combines with J gene TRBJ1-6; tentative D call: TRBD1 (5 bases). The CDR3 loop spans 13 amino acids. The germline CDR1 and CDR2 sequences are SNHLY and FYNNEI. The ends were cut back, 8 bases at V and 7 bases at J, with 12 bases in the middle. CDR3 in amino acids: CASGTDKNSPLHF. For the CDR3, the DNA is TGTGCCAGCGGGACCGACAAGAATTCACCCCTCCACTTT. Using reference TRBV2 and TRBJ1-6 for the parts outside the CDR3, the full variable domain is EPEVTQTPSHQVTQMGQEVILRCVPISNHLYFYWYRQILGQKVEFLVSFYNNEISEKSEIFDDQFSVERPDGSNFTLKIRSTKLEDSAMYFCASGTDKNSPLHFGNGTRLTVT.

V gene TRBV6-1 combines with J gene TRBJ1-5; D might be TRBD1 (5 bases). The CDR3 runs to 14 residues. Trimming stripped 8 bases from V and 5 bases from J, with 16 bases between. The germline CDR1 and CDR2 sequences are MNHNS and SASEGT. The CDR3 region has the DNA TGTGCCAGCGCCACCGGGGCCAGGCATCAGCCCCAGCATTTT. Its protein product is CASATGARHQPQHF.

CDR3 sequence: CASSPRGGGASYEQYF. The CDR3 coding sequence is TGTGCCAGCTCCCCCAGGGGCGGGGGCGCCTCCTACGAGCAGTACTTC. V is TRBV18 and J is TRBJ2-7; TRBD2 might be the D (7 bases). V was shortened by 6 bases and J by 0 bases, with 18 bases between the two germline ends. CDR1 and CDR2 (germline): KGHSH, LQKENI. The CDR3 is 16 residues long.